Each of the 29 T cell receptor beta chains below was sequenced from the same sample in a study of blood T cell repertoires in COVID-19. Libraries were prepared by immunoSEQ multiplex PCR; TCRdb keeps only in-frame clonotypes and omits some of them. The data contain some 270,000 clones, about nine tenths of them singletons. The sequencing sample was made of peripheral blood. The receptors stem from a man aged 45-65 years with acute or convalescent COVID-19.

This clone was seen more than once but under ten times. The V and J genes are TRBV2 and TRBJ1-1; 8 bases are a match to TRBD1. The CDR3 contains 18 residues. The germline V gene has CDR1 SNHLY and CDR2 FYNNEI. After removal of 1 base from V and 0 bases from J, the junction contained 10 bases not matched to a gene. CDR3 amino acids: CASSEDSDRVVLNTEAFF. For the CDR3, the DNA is TGTGCCAGCAGTGAAGACTCGGACAGGGTTGTGCTGAACACTGAAGCTTTCTTT.

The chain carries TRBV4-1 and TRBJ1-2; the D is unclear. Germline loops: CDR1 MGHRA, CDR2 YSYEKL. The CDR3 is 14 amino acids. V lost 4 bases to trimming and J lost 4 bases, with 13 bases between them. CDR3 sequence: CASSPHQVSYGYTF. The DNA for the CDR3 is TGCGCCAGCAGCCCACATCAGGTTTCCTATGGCTACACCTTC.

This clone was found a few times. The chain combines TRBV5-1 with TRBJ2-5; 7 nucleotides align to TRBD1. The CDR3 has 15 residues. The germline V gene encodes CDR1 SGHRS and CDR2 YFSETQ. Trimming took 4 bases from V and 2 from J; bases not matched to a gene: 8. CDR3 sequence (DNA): TGCGCCAGCAGCCAATGGGACAGAGGGCAAGAGACCCAGTACTTC. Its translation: CASSQWDRGQETQYF.

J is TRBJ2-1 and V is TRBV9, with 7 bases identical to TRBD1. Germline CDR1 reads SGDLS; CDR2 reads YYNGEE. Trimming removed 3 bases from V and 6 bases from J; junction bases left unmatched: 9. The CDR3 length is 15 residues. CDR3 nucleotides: TGTGCCAGCAGCGCCAGACAGGGAATAAGCAATGAGCAGTTCTTC. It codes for CASSARQGISNEQFF.

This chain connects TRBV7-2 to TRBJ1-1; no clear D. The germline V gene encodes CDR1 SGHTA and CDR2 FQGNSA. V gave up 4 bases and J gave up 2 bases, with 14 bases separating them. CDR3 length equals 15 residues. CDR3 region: CASSSPRETNTEAFF. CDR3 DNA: TGTGCCAGCAGCTCCCCGCGGGAGACAAACACTGAAGCTTTCTTT. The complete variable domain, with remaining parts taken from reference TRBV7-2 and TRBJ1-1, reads GAGVSQSPSNKVTEKGKDVELRCDPISGHTALYWYRQSLGQGLEFLIYFQGNSAPDKSGLPSDRFSAERTGGSVSTLTIQRTQQEDSAVYLCASSSPRETNTEAFFGQGTRLTVV.

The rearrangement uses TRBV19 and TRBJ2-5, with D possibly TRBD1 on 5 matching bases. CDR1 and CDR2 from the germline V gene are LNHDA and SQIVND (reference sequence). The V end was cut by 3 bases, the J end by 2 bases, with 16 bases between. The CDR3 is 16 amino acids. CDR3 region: CASSIAGLRGQETQYF. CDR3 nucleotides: TGTGCCAGTAGTATCGCCGGCTTAAGGGGTCAAGAGACCCAGTACTTC.

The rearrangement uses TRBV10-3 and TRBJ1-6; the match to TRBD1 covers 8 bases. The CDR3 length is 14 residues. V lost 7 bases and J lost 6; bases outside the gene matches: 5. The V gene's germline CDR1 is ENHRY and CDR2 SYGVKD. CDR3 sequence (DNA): TGTGCCATCAAGGGACAGGCGATTAATTCACCCCTCCACTTT. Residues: CAIKGQAINSPLHF.

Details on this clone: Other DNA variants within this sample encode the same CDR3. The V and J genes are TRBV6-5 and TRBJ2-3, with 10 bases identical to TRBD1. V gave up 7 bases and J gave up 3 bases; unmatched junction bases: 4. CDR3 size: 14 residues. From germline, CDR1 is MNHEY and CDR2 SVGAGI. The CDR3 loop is CASTRDRGTDTQYF. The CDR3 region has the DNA TGTGCCAGCACTCGGGACAGGGGAACAGATACGCAGTATTTT.

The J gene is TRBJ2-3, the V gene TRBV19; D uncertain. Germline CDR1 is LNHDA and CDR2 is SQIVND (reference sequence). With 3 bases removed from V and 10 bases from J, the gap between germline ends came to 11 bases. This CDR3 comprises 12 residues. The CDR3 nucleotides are TGTGCCAGTAGTATTCGCGGTGAAGCGCAGTATTTT. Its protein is CASSIRGEAQYF.

The CDR3 spells CASSPIRRGWGELFF. The CDR3 DNA sequence: TGTGCCAGCAGCCCCATTCGCAGGGGCTGGGGGGAGCTGTTTTTT. This chain uses TRBV7-9 with TRBJ2-2, with a possible D match to TRBD1 (6 bases). Trimming took off 5 bases at V and 8 bases at J, with 18 bases between the two ends. This CDR3 comprises 15 residues. Germline V gene data show CDR1 as SEHNR and CDR2 as FQNEAQ (reference sequence).

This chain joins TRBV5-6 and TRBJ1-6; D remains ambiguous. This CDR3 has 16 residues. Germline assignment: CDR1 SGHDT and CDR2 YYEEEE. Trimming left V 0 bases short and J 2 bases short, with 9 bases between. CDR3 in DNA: TGTGCCAGCAGCTTGGGACACGCAGCCTATAATTCACCCCTCCACTTT. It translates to CASSLGHAAYNSPLHF.

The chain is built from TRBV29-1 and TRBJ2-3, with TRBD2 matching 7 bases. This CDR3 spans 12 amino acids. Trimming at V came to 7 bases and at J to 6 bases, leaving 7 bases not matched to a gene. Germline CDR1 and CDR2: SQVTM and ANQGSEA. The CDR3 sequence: CSAGGVGDTQYF. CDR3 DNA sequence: TGCAGCGCTGGGGGGGTAGGGGATACGCAGTATTTT.

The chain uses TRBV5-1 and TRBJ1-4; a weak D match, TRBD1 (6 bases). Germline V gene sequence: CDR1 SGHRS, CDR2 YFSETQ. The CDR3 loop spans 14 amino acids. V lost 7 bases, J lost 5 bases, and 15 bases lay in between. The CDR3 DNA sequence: TGCGCCAGCTCCAGGGGCGACGAAAATGAAAAACTGTTTTTT. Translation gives CASSRGDENEKLFF. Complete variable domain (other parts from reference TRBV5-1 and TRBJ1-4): KAGVTQTPRYLIKTRGQQVTLSCSPISGHRSVSWYQQTPGQGLQFLFEYFSETQRNKGNFPGRFSGRQFSNSRSEMNVSTLELGDSALYLCASSRGDENEKLFFGSGTQLSVL.

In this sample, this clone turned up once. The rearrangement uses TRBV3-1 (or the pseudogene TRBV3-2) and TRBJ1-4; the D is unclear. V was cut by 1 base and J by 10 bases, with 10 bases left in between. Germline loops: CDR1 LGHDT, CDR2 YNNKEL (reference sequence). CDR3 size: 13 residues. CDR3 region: CASSQVRQGKLFF. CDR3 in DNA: TGTGCCAGCAGCCAAGTACGACAAGGAAAACTGTTTTTT.

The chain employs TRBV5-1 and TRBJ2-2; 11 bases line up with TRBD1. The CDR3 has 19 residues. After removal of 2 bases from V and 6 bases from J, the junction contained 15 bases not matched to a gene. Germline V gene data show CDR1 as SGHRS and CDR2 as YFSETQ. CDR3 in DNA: TGCGCCAGCAGCTTCTTTCCACCGGGACAGGGGGTCACTCCCGGGGAGCTGTTTTTT. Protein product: CASSFFPPGQGVTPGELFF. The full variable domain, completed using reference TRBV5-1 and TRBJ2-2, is KAGVTQTPRYLIKTRGQQVTLSCSPISGHRSVSWYQQTPGQGLQFLFEYFSETQRNKGNFPGRFSGRQFSNSRSEMNVSTLELGDSALYLCASSFFPPGQGVTPGELFFGEGSRLTVL.

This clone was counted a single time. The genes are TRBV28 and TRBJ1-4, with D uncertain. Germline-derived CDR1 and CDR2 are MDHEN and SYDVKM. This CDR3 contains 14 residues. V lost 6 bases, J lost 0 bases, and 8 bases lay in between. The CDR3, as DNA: TGTGCCAGCAGCCCCCCCGCAACTAATGAAAAACTGTTTTTT. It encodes CASSPPATNEKLFF.

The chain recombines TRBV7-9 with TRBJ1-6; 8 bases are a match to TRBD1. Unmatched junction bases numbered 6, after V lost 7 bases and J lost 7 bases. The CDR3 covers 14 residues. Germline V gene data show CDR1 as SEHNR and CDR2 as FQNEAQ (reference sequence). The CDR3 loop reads CASTERTGNSPLHF. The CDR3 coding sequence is TGTGCCAGCACCGAAAGGACAGGGAATTCACCCCTCCACTTT.

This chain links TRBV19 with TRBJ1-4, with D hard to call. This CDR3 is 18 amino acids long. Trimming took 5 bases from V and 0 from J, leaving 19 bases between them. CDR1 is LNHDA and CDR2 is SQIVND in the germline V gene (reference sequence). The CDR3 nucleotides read TGTGCCAGTAGTTCCCCGACTTGGGAGGCCACAACTAATGAAAAACTGTTTTTT. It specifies CASSSPTWEATTNEKLFF.

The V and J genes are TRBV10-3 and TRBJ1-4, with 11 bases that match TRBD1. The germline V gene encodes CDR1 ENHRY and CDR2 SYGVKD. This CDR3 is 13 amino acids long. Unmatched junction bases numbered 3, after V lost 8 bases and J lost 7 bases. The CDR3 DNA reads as TGTGCCATCGCTGGGACAGGGGGTGAAAAACTGTTTTTT. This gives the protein CAIAGTGGEKLFF.

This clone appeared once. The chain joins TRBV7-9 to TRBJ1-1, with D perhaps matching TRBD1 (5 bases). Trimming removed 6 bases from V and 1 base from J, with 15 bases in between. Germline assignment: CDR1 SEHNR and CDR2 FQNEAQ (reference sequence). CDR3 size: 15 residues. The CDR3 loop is CASSFHLRENTEAFF. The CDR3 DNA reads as TGTGCCAGCAGTTTTCACCTCAGGGAGAACACTGAAGCTTTCTTT.

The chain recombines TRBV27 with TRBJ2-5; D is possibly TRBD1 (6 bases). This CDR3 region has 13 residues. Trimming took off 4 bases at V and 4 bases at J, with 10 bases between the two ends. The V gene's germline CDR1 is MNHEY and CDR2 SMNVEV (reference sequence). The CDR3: CASSYQGSETQYF. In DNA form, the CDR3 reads TGTGCCAGCAGTTATCAGGGGTCAGAGACCCAGTACTTC.

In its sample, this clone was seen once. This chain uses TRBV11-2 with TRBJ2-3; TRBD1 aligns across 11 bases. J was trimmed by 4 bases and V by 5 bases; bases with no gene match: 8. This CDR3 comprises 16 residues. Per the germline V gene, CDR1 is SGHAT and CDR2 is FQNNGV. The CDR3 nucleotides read TGTGCCAGCAGCCACCCGCGGACAGGGGGCGCAGATACGCAGTATTTT. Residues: CASSHPRTGGADTQYF.

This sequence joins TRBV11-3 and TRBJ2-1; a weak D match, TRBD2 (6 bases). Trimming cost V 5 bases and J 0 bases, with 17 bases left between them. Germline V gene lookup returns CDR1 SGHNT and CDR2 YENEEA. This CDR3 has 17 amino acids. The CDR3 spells CASSPLPGESSYNEQFF. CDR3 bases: TGTGCCAGCAGCCCCCTCCCGGGGGAGAGCTCCTACAATGAGCAGTTCTTC.

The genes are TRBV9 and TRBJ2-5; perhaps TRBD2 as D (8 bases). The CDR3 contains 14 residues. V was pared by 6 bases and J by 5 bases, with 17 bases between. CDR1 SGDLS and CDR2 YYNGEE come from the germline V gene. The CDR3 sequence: CASNREGARETQYF. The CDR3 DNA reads TGTGCCAGCAACCGGGAGGGGGCCCGGGAGACCCAGTACTTC.

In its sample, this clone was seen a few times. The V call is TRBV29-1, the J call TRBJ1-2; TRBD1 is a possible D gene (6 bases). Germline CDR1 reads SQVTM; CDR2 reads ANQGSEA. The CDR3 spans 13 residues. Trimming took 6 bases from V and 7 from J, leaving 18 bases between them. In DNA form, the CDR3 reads TGCAGCGTGGGGACACTCGGGGCCGTTGGCTACACCTTC. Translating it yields CSVGTLGAVGYTF.

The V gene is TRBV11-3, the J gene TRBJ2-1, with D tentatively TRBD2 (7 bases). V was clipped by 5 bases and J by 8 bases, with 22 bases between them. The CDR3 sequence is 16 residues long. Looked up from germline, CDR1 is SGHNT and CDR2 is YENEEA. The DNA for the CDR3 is TGTGCCAGCAGCCAAGGAGTTACGGGGGGCGGGGATGAGCAGTTCTTC. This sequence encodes CASSQGVTGGGDEQFF.

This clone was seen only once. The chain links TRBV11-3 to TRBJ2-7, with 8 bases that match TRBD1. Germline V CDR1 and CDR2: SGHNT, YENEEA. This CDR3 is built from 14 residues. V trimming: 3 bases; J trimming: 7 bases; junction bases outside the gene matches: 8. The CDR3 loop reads CASSFLDREGEQYF. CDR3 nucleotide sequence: TGTGCCAGCAGCTTCCTGGACAGGGAAGGAGAGCAGTACTTC.

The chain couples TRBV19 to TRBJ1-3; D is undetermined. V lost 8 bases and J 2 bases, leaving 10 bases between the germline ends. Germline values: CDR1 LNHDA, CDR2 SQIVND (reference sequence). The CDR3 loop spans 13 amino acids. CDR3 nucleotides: TGTGCCAGTTGTGAGACAACTGGAAACACCATATATTTT. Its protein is CASCETTGNTIYF.

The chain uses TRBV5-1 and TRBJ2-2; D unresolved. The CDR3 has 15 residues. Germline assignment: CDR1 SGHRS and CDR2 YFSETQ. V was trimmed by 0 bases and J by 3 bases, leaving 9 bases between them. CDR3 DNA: TGCGCCAGCAGCTTGGCCCAAGCCGACACCGGGGAGCTGTTTTTT. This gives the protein CASSLAQADTGELFF. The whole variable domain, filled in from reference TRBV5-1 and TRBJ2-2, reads KAGVTQTPRYLIKTRGQQVTLSCSPISGHRSVSWYQQTPGQGLQFLFEYFSETQRNKGNFPGRFSGRQFSNSRSEMNVSTLELGDSALYLCASSLAQADTGELFFGEGSRLTVL.